This T cell receptor (beta chain) was documented in a study of patients and donors after allogeneic stem cell transplantation. TCRdb itself ran the RT-PCR reads through MiXCR, one entry per CDR3 protein. The data contain some 150,000 distinct CDR3 sequences, 30% to 45% of them singletons. Between the trimmed V and J ends, which lost 1 base and 1 base, there was a span of 10 bases. The CDR3 runs to 15 residues. Germline V gene sequence: CDR1 SEHNR, CDR2 FQNEAQ (reference sequence). The source of this sequence is a human donor who was either an allogeneic HSCT recipient or a stem cell or donor lymphocyte infusion donor (not recorded which). It is not recorded whose cells these are; they may come from a transplant donor. This chain uses TRBV7-9 with TRBJ1-1; D gene unclear. Sequencing was carried out using blood, either unsorted or a sorted T cell fraction (not recorded which). The CDR3 region is CASSLVAWRNTEAFF. As DNA, the CDR3 is TGTGCCAGCAGCTTAGTCGCCTGGCGGAACACTGAAGCTTTCTTT.